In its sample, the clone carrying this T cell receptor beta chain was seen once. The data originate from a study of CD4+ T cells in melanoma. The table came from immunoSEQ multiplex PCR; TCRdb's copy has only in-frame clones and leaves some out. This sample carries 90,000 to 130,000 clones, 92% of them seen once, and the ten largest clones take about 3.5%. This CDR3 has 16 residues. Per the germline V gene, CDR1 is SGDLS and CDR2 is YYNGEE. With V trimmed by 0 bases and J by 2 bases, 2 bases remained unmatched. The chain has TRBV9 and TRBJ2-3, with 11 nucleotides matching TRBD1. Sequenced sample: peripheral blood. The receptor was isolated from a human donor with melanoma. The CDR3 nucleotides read TGTGCCAGCAGCGTAGGGGACAGGGGGTCCACAGATACGCAGTATTTT. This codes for CASSVGDRGSTDTQYF.